This T cell receptor beta chain derives from a study of blood T cells in healthy people across ages. A sample-barcoded 5' primer and a J-beta primer mix were used in a second PCR of roughly 6 to 11 cycles. TCRdb independently ran MiXCR on the 5' RACE reads; one entry per CDR3 protein. This table holds fewer than 1,000,000 distinct CDR3 sequences, more than 35% found once. The J segment lost 4 bases and the V segment lost 4 bases, leaving 10 bases of the junction unmatched. The CDR3 spans 15 residues. From germline, CDR1 is SQVTM and CDR2 ANQGSEA. This clonotype was seen only once. Material: blood. The chain links TRBV29-1 to TRBJ2-5, with 9 bases matching TRBD2. The receptor was derived from a man at least 80 years old in good health. The CDR3 reads CSVGRRGGLSETQYF. The CDR3 DNA sequence: TGCAGCGTTGGTCGGCGGGGGGGCCTCTCAGAGACCCAGTACTTC.